This TCR beta chain was identified in a study of sequential checkpoint blockade in melanoma. Across the study: Both treatment sequences were followed by maintenance nivolumab.

Germline loops: CDR1 LNHDA, CDR2 SQIVND (reference sequence). V lost 0 bases and J lost 0, with 9 bases in between. The CDR3 loop spans 15 amino acids. Documented treatment: randomized to nivolumab then ipilimumab (arm A) or the reverse (arm B). Data came from immunoSEQ multiplex PCR; TCRdb stores just in-frame clones and leaves some out. The sample holds under 40,000 clones; approximately 86% are singletons and the top ten take around a fifth. The receptor's source is a human donor with melanoma. Sequenced here: CD8+ T cells sorted from blood (inferred from file names), sampled from a patient given nivolumab and ipilimumab in sequence. The chain carries TRBV19 and TRBJ2-7, with a tentative D call TRBD1 (6 bases). The CDR3 loop is CASSIDGTTSYEQYF. For the CDR3, the DNA is TGTGCCAGTAGTATAGACGGGACAACCTCCTACGAGCAGTACTTC.